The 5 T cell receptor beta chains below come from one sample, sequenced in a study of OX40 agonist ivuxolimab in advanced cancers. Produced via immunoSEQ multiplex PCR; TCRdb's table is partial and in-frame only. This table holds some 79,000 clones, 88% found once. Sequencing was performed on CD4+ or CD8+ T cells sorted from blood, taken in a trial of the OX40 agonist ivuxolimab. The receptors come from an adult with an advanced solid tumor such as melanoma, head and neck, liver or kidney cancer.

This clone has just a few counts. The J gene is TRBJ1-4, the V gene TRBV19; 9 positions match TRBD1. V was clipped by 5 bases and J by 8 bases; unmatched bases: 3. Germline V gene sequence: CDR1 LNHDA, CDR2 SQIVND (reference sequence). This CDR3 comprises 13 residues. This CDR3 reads CASSSTGGEKLFF. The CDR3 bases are TGTGCCAGTAGTTCGACAGGGGGAGAAAAACTGTTTTTT.

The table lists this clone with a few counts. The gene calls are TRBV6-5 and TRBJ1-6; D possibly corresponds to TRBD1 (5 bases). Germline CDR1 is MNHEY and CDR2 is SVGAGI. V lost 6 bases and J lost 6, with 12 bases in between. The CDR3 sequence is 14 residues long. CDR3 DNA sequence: TGTGCCAGCAGCCCGGGACTGTTTAATTCACCCCTCCACTTT. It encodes CASSPGLFNSPLHF.

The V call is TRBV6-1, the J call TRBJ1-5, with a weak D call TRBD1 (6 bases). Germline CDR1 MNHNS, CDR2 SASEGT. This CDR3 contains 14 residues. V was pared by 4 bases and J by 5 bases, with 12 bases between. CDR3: CASSGLGGDQPQHF. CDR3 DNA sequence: TGTGCCAGCAGTGGTCTAGGGGGGGATCAGCCCCAGCATTTT.

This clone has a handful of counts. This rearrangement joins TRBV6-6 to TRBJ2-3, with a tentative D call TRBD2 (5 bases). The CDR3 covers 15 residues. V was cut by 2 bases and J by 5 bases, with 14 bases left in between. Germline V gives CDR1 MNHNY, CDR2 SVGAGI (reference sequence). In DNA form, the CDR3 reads TGTGCCAGCAGTTACCCAGGACTGGAGAGAGATACGCAGTATTTT. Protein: CASSYPGLERDTQYF.

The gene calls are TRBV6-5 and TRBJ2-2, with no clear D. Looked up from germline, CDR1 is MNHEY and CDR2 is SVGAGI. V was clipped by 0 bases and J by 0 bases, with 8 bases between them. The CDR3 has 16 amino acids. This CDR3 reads CASSYSVSSNTGELFF. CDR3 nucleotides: TGTGCCAGCAGTTACTCCGTTTCTTCGAACACCGGGGAGCTGTTTTTT.